The rows below give T cell receptor beta chains drawn from one sample of a study of blood T cell repertoires in COVID-19. TCRdb's copy holds only in-frame clones and misses some; the assay was immunoSEQ multiplex PCR. The repertoire holds about 81,000 clones, around 91% seen once, with under 2.5% in the top ten. Sequencing input: peripheral blood. All receptors derive from a woman aged 50 to 60 in a cohort sampled during active COVID-19. The CDR3 runs from the conserved cysteine through the conserved F or W. Each record gives: CDR3 protein, CDR3 DNA, J gene, clone size, D gene, V gene. D genes are given only for firm matches. Not every row has a clone size; where given, it reads once, few, many or a size class.

CASSPGLADRQFF	TGTGCCAGCAGTCCGGGACTAGCGGACCGGCAGTTCTTC	TRBJ2-1	NA	TRBD2	TRBV12-3/TRBV12-4
CASSPDRVYGYTF	TGTGCCAGCAGCCCGGACAGGGTCTATGGCTACACCTTC	TRBJ1-2	NA	TRBD1	TRBV3-1/TRBV3-2
CASSLSGSTETQYF	TGTGCCAGCAGCCTTAGCGGGAGTACGGAGACCCAGTACTTC	TRBJ2-5	once	TRBD2	TRBV4-2
CATSYRGSNQETQYF	TGTGCCACCAGTTACAGGGGGAGTAACCAAGAGACCCAGTACTTC	TRBJ2-5	NA	TRBD1	TRBV15
CAGRGTGVNQPQHF	TGTGCCGGTCGAGGTACAGGGGTCAATCAGCCCCAGCATTTT	TRBJ1-5	NA	TRBD1	TRBV6-5
CAISPGKSDTDTQYF	TGTGCCATATCTCCAGGGAAGAGTGACACAGATACGCAGTATTTT	TRBJ2-3	NA	NA	TRBV19
CASSDGGYTEAFF	TGTGCCAGCAGTGATGGCGGGTACACTGAAGCTTTCTTT	TRBJ1-1	NA	NA	TRBV27
CASSLETGGLNTIYF	TGCGCCAGCAGCTTGGAGACAGGGGGCTTAAACACCATATATTTT	TRBJ1-3	few	TRBD1	TRBV5-1
CASRGTGLERYEQYF	TGTGCCAGCAGGGGAACGGGACTAGAAAGGTACGAGCAGTACTTC	TRBJ2-7	NA	TRBD2	TRBV28
CASSDRVDYGYTF	TGTGCCAGCAGTGACAGGGTGGACTATGGCTACACCTTC	TRBJ1-2	few	NA	TRBV2
CASSRTGLAGATSYEQYF	TGCGCCAGCAGCAGGACAGGACTAGCGGGGGCTACCTCCTACGAGCAGTACTTC	TRBJ2-7	NA	TRBD2	TRBV5-1
CASSLNRAGAGDTQYF	TGTGCCAGCAGCTTGAACAGAGCGGGGGCAGGAGATACGCAGTATTTT	TRBJ2-3	once	TRBD2	TRBV5-4
CASSLLVSGANVLTF	TGTGCCAGCAGCCTCCTCGTCTCTGGGGCCAACGTCCTGACTTTC	TRBJ2-6	NA	NA	TRBV3-1/TRBV3-2
CASSHPGGTSALSYNEQFF	TGTGCCAGCAGCCACCCTGGGGGGACTAGCGCCCTCTCCTACAATGAGCAGTTCTTC	TRBJ2-1	NA	TRBD2	TRBV2
CAIVQDPTGGSYEQYF	TGTGCCATCGTCCAAGATCCGACAGGGGGATCGTACGAGCAGTACTTC	TRBJ2-7	NA	TRBD1	TRBV10-3
CASSLAGLEGLNTEAFF	TGTGCCAGCAGCTTAGCTGGGTTGGAGGGCTTGAACACTGAAGCTTTCTTT	TRBJ1-1	NA	NA	TRBV7-2
CASSAGGLTGELFF	TGTGCCAGCAGCGCCGGAGGGTTGACCGGGGAGCTGTTTTTT	TRBJ2-2	once	NA	TRBV6-5
CASSSITPGGGALYNEQFF	TGTGCCAGCAGCTCTATAACCCCTGGCGGGGGGGCCTTATACAATGAGCAGTTCTTC	TRBJ2-1	NA	TRBD2	TRBV5-4
CASSDAGFKINEKLFF	TGTGCCAGCAGTGATGCGGGATTCAAAATTAATGAAAAACTGTTTTTT	TRBJ1-4	NA	NA	TRBV6-1
CASSTPDRGYNSPLHF	TGTGCCAGCAGCACCCCGGACAGGGGTTATAATTCACCCCTCCACTTT	TRBJ1-6	NA	TRBD1	TRBV5-5
CASSFIGTLMGTEAFF	TGTGCCAGCAGTTTTATCGGGACACTCATGGGGACTGAAGCTTTCTTT	TRBJ1-1	NA	NA	TRBV28
CASSFPGGNQETQYF	TGTGCCAGCAGCTTCCCGGGGGGAAACCAAGAGACCCAGTACTTC	TRBJ2-5	NA	TRBD2	TRBV11-2
CASSWGTGDTEAFF	TGTGCCAGCAGCTGGGGGACAGGGGACACTGAAGCTTTCTTT	TRBJ1-1	NA	TRBD1	TRBV5-4
CASRLAGGSYEQYF	TGCGCCAGCCGACTAGCGGGAGGGTCCTACGAGCAGTACTTC	TRBJ2-7	few	TRBD2	TRBV5-1
CASSLGQFTEAFF	TGTGCCAGCAGCCTAGGACAGTTCACTGAAGCTTTCTTT	TRBJ1-1	NA	NA	TRBV12-3/TRBV12-4
CASSSRGGYTF	TGTGCCAGCAGTTCTCGAGGGGGCTACACCTTC	TRBJ1-2	NA	NA	TRBV3-1/TRBV3-2
CARSLTGLYNEQFF	TGTGCCAGAAGCTTGACAGGGCTATACAATGAGCAGTTCTTC	TRBJ2-1	NA	NA	TRBV5-3
CASSSGHRPEAFF	TGTGCCAGCAGCTCCGGACACCGGCCTGAAGCTTTCTTT	TRBJ1-1	NA	NA	TRBV7-9
CAWSVNSADTQYF	TGTGCCTGGAGTGTTAATAGTGCAGATACGCAGTATTTT	TRBJ2-3	NA	NA	TRBV30
CASSPPGQGTYEQYF	TGTGCCAGCTCACCACCGGGACAGGGGACCTACGAGCAGTACTTC	TRBJ2-7	NA	TRBD1	TRBV18
CASSYARDYGETQYF	TGTGCCAGCAGTTACGCCAGGGACTATGGGGAGACCCAGTACTTC	TRBJ2-5	NA	TRBD2	TRBV6-5
CASSPADYNNEQFF	TGTGCCAGCAGCCCTGCGGACTACAACAATGAGCAGTTCTTC	TRBJ2-1	once	NA	TRBV7-3
CASSQKAGGEHSNQPQHF	TGCGCCAGCAGCCAAAAAGCAGGGGGCGAACATAGCAATCAGCCCCAGCATTTT	TRBJ1-5	few	TRBD1	TRBV4-1
CARGAGVSGNTIYF	TGTGCCAGAGGCGCGGGTGTCTCTGGAAACACCATATATTTT	TRBJ1-3	NA	NA	TRBV6-4
CASSQDRVATEAFF	TGCGCCAGCAGCCAGGACAGGGTCGCCACTGAAGCTTTCTTT	TRBJ1-1	NA	TRBD1	TRBV4-1
CASSIEGQGEYNEQFF	TGTGCCAGTAGTATTGAGGGACAGGGAGAATACAATGAGCAGTTCTTC	TRBJ2-1	NA	TRBD1	TRBV19
CASSPVTSTNTGELFF	TGTGCCAGCAGTCCCGTGACTAGTACGAACACCGGGGAGCTGTTTTTT	TRBJ2-2	NA	NA	TRBV27
CASIERLAKNIQYF	TGTGCCAGCATCGAGCGGCTAGCCAAAAACATTCAGTACTTC	TRBJ2-4	NA	NA	TRBV5-5
CASSQGLAGTGDTQYF	TGTGCCAGCAGCCAAGGCCTAGCGGGGACGGGGGATACGCAGTATTTT	TRBJ2-3	NA	TRBD2	TRBV3-1/TRBV3-2
CASSIPREETQYF	TGTGCCAGCAGTATCCCCAGGGAAGAGACCCAGTACTTC	TRBJ2-5	NA	NA	TRBV5-5
CASSTTASVPYNEQFF	TGTGCCAGCAGCACCACGGCTAGCGTACCCTACAATGAGCAGTTCTTC	TRBJ2-1	NA	NA	TRBV5-5
CAWMAGGPPDTQYF	TGTGCCTGGATGGCGGGGGGGCCCCCAGATACGCAGTATTTT	TRBJ2-3	NA	TRBD2	TRBV30
CASSATGTGNYGYTF	TGTGCCAGCAGTGCCACCGGGACAGGGAACTATGGCTACACCTTC	TRBJ1-2	NA	TRBD1	TRBV6-4
CASTQAGGTGELFF	TGTGCCAGCACCCAAGCGGGGGGGACCGGGGAGCTGTTTTTT	TRBJ2-2	NA	TRBD2	TRBV2
CASSPRTGEAPNYGYTF	TGTGCCAGCTCACCAAGGACAGGGGAGGCCCCTAACTATGGCTACACCTTC	TRBJ1-2	NA	TRBD1	TRBV18
CASSYLGTSGRSGEQFF	TGTGCCAGTAGCTACCTCGGGACTAGCGGGAGAAGTGGTGAGCAGTTCTTC	TRBJ2-1	NA	TRBD2	TRBV19
CASSESGADQPQHF	TGTGCCAGCAGTGAAAGTGGGGCAGATCAGCCCCAGCATTTT	TRBJ1-5	NA	NA	TRBV6-1
CASSPQGLGEKLFF	TGTGCCAGCAGTCCCCAGGGCTTGGGTGAAAAACTGTTTTTT	TRBJ1-4	NA	NA	TRBV28
CASSVGSSGTSYEQYF	TGTGCCAGCAGCGTAGGGTCTAGCGGGACCTCCTACGAGCAGTACTTC	TRBJ2-7	NA	TRBD2	TRBV9
CASSPGQGHPRTEAFF	TGCGCCAGCAGTCCCGGACAGGGACATCCCCGCACTGAAGCTTTCTTT	TRBJ1-1	NA	TRBD1	TRBV10-1
CSVEVTANTGELFF	TGCAGCGTTGAAGTTACAGCGAACACCGGGGAGCTGTTTTTT	TRBJ2-2	NA	NA	TRBV29-1
CASSQDRLEQYF	TGTGCCAGCAGCCAAGATCGACTGGAGCAGTACTTC	TRBJ2-7	once	NA	TRBV3-1/TRBV3-2
CATSRPGQLNEKLFF	TGTGCCACCAGCAGACCGGGACAGTTAAATGAAAAACTGTTTTTT	TRBJ1-4	NA	TRBD1	TRBV15
CASSPGLYRETQYF	TGTGCCAGCAGTCCTGGGCTCTACCGGGAGACCCAGTACTTC	TRBJ2-5	NA	NA	TRBV2
CASSFITEAFF	TGTGCCAGCAGCTTTATCACTGAAGCTTTCTTT	TRBJ1-1	NA	NA	TRBV11-2
CASSSAPGGKLFF	TGTGCCAGTAGTTCGGCCCCAGGAGGAAAACTGTTTTTT	TRBJ1-4	NA	NA	TRBV19
CASSTNLATGELFF	TGTGCCAGCTCAACTAATCTAGCCACCGGGGAGCTGTTTTTT	TRBJ2-2	NA	NA	TRBV18